This T cell receptor beta chain was captured in a study of metastatic and nonmetastatic thyroid tumors (dated by TCRdb to about 2020). Regarding the research as a whole: Repertoires from peripheral blood and from tumor or nodule tissue samples of malignant and benign thyroid patients were compared.

General conclusions and limits of the study: In both blood and tumor samples, malignant tumors were reported to have significantly higher TCR beta diversity than benign nodules.

This clone occurred many times. The antigen it recognizes is unknown. Within one base of it there is no much larger clone, and no base qualities were kept. Before undergoing thyroid surgery, none of the patients had been given any kind of treatment. Using T-cell receptor beta sequencing, the researchers looked back retrospectively at clinical samples from patients, gathered between about 2012 and 2018. Library preparation employed PCR. Sequencing used an Illumina HiSeq 4000. The TCR beta-chain CDR3 region of each patient was profiled by high-throughput sequencing. Processing in the source paper ran as follows. The researchers built a classifier to tell apart papillary thyroid cancer patients with distant metastasis, based on CDR3 differences among clinicopathological groups. The Shannon index was used to assess repertoire diversity, and the Morisita-Horn index was used to assess tumor-blood repertoire similarity. TCRdb trimmed public reads at Q25 via fastp, called clones via MiXCR and kept in-frame beta chains. The V and J calls and clone size come from TCRdb's table, not from the authors' own analysis. This sample lists 70,000 or so clones; 13% to 15% were detected once. Over 6.5% of the sample goes to the ten largest clones.

Relative to germline, V is missing 11 bases and J is missing 4 bases, with 16 bases of the junction outside any gene match. Spanning cysteine to phenylalanine, the CDR3 consists of 15 amino acids. The kept DNA is CDR3 alone, 45 bases in frame from the first base. From a lookup of the germline V gene, CDR1 and CDR2 are MNHNS and SASEGT. This TCR was recovered from a male donor with papillary thyroid cancer or a benign thyroid nodule (not recorded which). Some clones in this sample may be carry-over from other donors' samples. Sequencing was performed on blood. The sequence is built from TRBV6-1 and TRBJ1-2; 7 bases in the junction line up with TRBD1. The nucleotide sequence is TGTGCCGCAGACCCTTTTTCCGGGACAGCCTATGGCTACACCTTC. Its translation reads: CAADPFSGTAYGYTF.